This TCR beta chain was sequenced during a study of CD8+ T cells in alopecia areata. Study as a whole: It was oral tofacitinib, at 5 to 10 mg twice daily, that treated patients received.

Notes on this clone: Its cognate antigen is unknown.

CDR1 and CDR2 from the germline V gene are GTSNPN and SVGIG (reference sequence). The V end was cut by 3 bases, the J end by 8 bases, with 13 bases between. The CDR3 is 13 amino acids. Study results and limitations: Lesional tissue from the scalp (especially in alopecia totalis/universalis) showed higher clonality than normal scalp. Association of baseline CD8+ expansion with response is uncertain owing to one nonresponder.

Noted treatment: oral pan-JAK inhibitor, 5-10 mg twice daily. Following extraction, RNA underwent reverse transcription to cDNA, which served as the sequencing template. Clones were sequenced by immunoSEQ multiplex PCR, and TCRdb holds only the in-frame ones, with some missing. The data contain 200,000 to 250,000 clones, around three fifths of them singletons. The source material was CD4+ T cells sorted from blood, sampled at week 4, from a patient treated with tofacitinib. The chain combines TRBV30 with TRBJ1-4; no reliable D call. This TCR was sampled from a human donor with alopecia areata. This CDR3 reads CAWRPPGGEKLFF. As DNA, the CDR3 is TGTGCCTGGAGGCCCCCCGGCGGGGAAAAACTGTTTTTT. The variable domain in full, with the rest retrieved from reference TRBV30 and TRBJ1-4, is SQTIHQWPATLVQPVGSPLSLECTVEGTSNPNLYWYRQAAGRGLQLLFYSVGIGQISSEVPQNLSASRPQDRQFILSSKKLLLSDSGFYLCAWRPPGGEKLFFGSGTQLSVL.